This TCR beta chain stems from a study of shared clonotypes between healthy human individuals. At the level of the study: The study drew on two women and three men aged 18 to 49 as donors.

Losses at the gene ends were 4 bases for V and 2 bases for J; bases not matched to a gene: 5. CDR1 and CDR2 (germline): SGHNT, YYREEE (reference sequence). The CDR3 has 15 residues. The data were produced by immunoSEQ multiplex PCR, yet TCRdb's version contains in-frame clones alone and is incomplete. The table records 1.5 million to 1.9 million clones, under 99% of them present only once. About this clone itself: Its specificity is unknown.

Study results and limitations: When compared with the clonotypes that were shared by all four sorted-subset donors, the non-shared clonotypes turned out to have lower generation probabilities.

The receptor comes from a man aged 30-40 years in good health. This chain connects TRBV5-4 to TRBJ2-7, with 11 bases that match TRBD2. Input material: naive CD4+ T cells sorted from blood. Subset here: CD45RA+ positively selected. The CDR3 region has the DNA TGTGCCAGCAGCCGATCGGGACTAGCGGCCTACGAGCAGTACTTC. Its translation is CASSRSGLAAYEQYF.